This TCR beta chain is from a study of regulatory T cells in long-lasting Graves disease. Whole-study results and caveats: A limited number of samples was an acknowledged limitation.

The time point was: newly diagnosed GD, antithyroid drugs for less than 3 months. Extracted RNA from PBMCs served as the source of the TCR library. This clonotype was seen ten or more times. The antigen remains unidentified. V shed 10 bases and J shed 0 bases, with 12 bases lying between them. CDR1 and CDR2 from the germline V gene are MDHEN and SYDVKM. The CDR3 runs 13 residues. Building the TCR beta libraries relied on iRepertoire HTBI primers, and CDR3 regions underwent Arm-PCR. TCRdb reprocessed the multiplex PCR reads with MiXCR, giving one entry per CDR3 protein. The table has about 620,000 distinct CDR3 sequences, approximately 15% seen once. Separately, the same data were catalogued under a study of T cells in Graves' hyperthyroidism and ophthalmopathy.

The receptor comes from a woman aged 30 to 39 with Graves disease. The specimen was peripheral blood mononuclear cells (PBMCs), collected at new diagnosis, from a patient treated with antithyroid drugs. The rearrangement joins TRBV28 to TRBJ1-1; TRBD1 is a possible D gene (6 bases). The CDR3 reads CATKRGVNTEAFF. In DNA form, the CDR3 reads TGTGCCACCAAGAGGGGGGTGAACACTGAAGCTTTCTTT.